This is a list of T cell receptor beta chains from one sample in a study of shared clonotypes between healthy human individuals. Using immunoSEQ multiplex PCR, the repertoire was profiled, and TCRdb retains in-frame clones only, with some absent. The table records more than 2,000,000 clones, 85% to 95% of them present only once. Sequenced: naive CD4+ T cells from PBMCs. The receptors shown here come from a man between 18 and 35 years old in good health. Some clones in this sample may be carry-over from other donors' samples. Each CDR3 is given with its conserved first and last residue. A D gene is named only where the DNA matches it firmly. Some rows mark clone size as missing; the rest say once, few, many or name a class of expanded clone.

cdr3_aa | cdr3_nt | v_call | clone_size | j_call | cdr3_length | d_call
CATSRDQWAEWETQYF | TGTGCCACCAGCAGAGATCAGTGGGCTGAGTGGGAGACCCAGTACTTC | TRBV15 | NA | TRBJ2-5 | 16 | NA
CASSPSGRYNEQFF | TGTGCCAGCAGTCCTAGCGGGAGATACAATGAGCAGTTCTTC | TRBV28 | NA | TRBJ2-1 | 14 | TRBD2
CASTKDRALRIVEAFF | TGTGCCAGCACCAAAGACAGGGCCCTTCGCATCGTAGAAGCTTTCTTT | TRBV28 | NA | TRBJ1-1 | 16 | TRBD1
CASSAPGTYEQYF | TGTGCCAGCAGCGCACCCGGGACCTACGAGCAGTACTTC | TRBV28 | NA | TRBJ2-7 | 13 | NA
CASSLDSFNEKLFF | TGCGCCAGCAGCTTAGACTCTTTTAATGAAAAACTGTTTTTT | TRBV5-1 | NA | TRBJ1-4 | 14 | NA
CASSIGLAHEQFF | TGTGCCAGCAGTATCGGACTAGCCCATGAGCAGTTCTTC | TRBV6-4 | NA | TRBJ2-1 | 13 | TRBD2
CASSLGTGGLGYEQYF | TGTGCCAGCAGCTTAGGCACAGGGGGTCTAGGCTACGAGCAGTACTTC | TRBV7-3 | few | TRBJ2-7 | 16 | TRBD1
CASSSQTGPRTDTQYF | TGTGCCAGCAGCAGTCAAACAGGGCCCAGGACAGATACGCAGTATTTT | TRBV9 | NA | TRBJ2-3 | 16 | NA
CASSLTPWTDASGNTIYF | TGTGCCAGCAGCTTAACTCCGTGGACGGATGCCTCTGGAAACACCATATATTTT | TRBV11-1 | once | TRBJ1-3 | 18 | NA
CASSSGLANDEQFF | TGTGCCAGCTCTTCGGGACTAGCGAACGATGAGCAGTTCTTC | TRBV11-2 | NA | TRBJ2-1 | 14 | TRBD2
CASSESRAYRQETQYF | TGTGCCAGCAGTGAAAGTAGGGCCTACCGCCAAGAGACCCAGTACTTC | TRBV25-1 | NA | TRBJ2-5 | 16 | NA
CASRSTGGSGYTF | TGTGCCAGCAGATCGACAGGGGGCTCTGGCTACACCTTC | TRBV6-5 | once | TRBJ1-2 | 13 | TRBD1
CASSLGVAGVSHNEQFF | TGTGCCAGCAGCTTAGGGGTAGCGGGAGTCTCCCACAATGAGCAGTTCTTC | TRBV7-9 | NA | TRBJ2-1 | 17 | TRBD2
CASSFYRGGNTEAFF | TGCGCCAGCAGCTTTTACAGGGGCGGGAACACTGAAGCTTTCTTT | TRBV5-1 | NA | TRBJ1-1 | 15 | TRBD1
CASSLSAGTSRVNEQFF | TGTGCCAGCAGCCTATCCGCAGGGACTAGCCGTGTCAATGAGCAGTTCTTC | TRBV11-2 | NA | TRBJ2-1 | 17 | TRBD2
CASGLGQLNTEAFF | TGTGCTAGTGGTTTGGGCCAGCTGAACACTGAAGCTTTCTTT | TRBV12-5 | NA | TRBJ1-1 | 14 | NA
CASSLGQLDQETQYF | TGTGCCAGCAGCTTAGGCCAGCTAGACCAAGAGACCCAGTACTTC | TRBV11-2 | NA | TRBJ2-5 | 15 | NA
CASSRGEGEQFF | TGCGCCAGCAGCCGCGGGGAGGGTGAGCAGTTCTTC | TRBV5-1 | NA | TRBJ2-1 | 12 | TRBD2
CASSPGPQETQYF | TGCGCCAGCAGCCCGGGACCGCAGGAGACCCAGTACTTC | TRBV5-1 | NA | TRBJ2-5 | 13 | NA
CASSLPGLAGSGELFF | TGTGCCAGCAGTTTACCGGGACTAGCGGGATCCGGGGAGCTGTTTTTT | TRBV28 | NA | TRBJ2-2 | 16 | TRBD2
CASSHPWGAGANVLTF | TGTGCCAGCAGCCACCCCTGGGGAGCTGGGGCCAACGTCCTGACTTTC | TRBV28 | NA | TRBJ2-6 | 16 | NA
CASSETGVQTQYF | TGTGCCAGCAGTGAAACAGGGGTTCAGACCCAGTACTTC | TRBV25-1 | NA | TRBJ2-5 | 13 | TRBD1
CASSPQGETQYF | TGTGCCAGCAGCCCCCAAGGAGAGACCCAGTACTTC | TRBV9 | once | TRBJ2-5 | 12 | NA
CASSPRGGGANEKLFF | TGTGCCAGCAGCCCGAGAGGGGGAGGAGCTAATGAAAAACTGTTTTTT | TRBV7-2 | NA | TRBJ1-4 | 16 | NA
CASLRLAYQETQYF | TGTGCCAGTCTAAGGCTAGCGTACCAAGAGACCCAGTACTTC | TRBV2 | NA | TRBJ2-5 | 14 | NA
CASSHKQGIGADTQYF | TGTGCCAGCAGCCACAAACAGGGGATAGGAGCAGATACGCAGTATTTT | TRBV7-2 | once | TRBJ2-3 | 16 | TRBD1